What follows describes a single T cell receptor beta chain. The antigen it binds to is not known. The sample holds no much larger clone one base away, and base qualities are not on file. These data are taken from a study of cytomegalovirus exposure and HLA in healthy donors (TCRdb year 2017). With respect to the entire study: In an earlier analysis of approximately 500 of the donors, 276 Gb of sequence data and 90 million to 130 million unique TCR beta sequences from 150 million to 200 million T cells were reported. Both class I and class II loci were covered by HLA typing, at four-digit resolution. Donor age, sex, ethnicity and CMV serostatus were compiled alongside the repertoire data. Typing coverage varied by locus: roughly 629-640 donors for A, B, C, DRB1 and DQB1; approximately 560 for DQA1; more than 600 for DPA1; about 450 for DPB1. The T cell repertoires of under 700 subjects were profiled by immunosequencing and related to cytomegalovirus serostatus. To predict cytomegalovirus infection status, the study combined high-throughput TCR immunosequencing, statistical association of individual TCRs with disease status, and machine learning. An earlier analysis of more than 450 of the donors used high-throughput TCR beta sequencing to judge whether each TCR beta V gene segment behaved as functional or pseudogenic. In a later analysis, previously published TCR beta repertoires from 666 donors were re-analyzed and high-resolution HLA genotyping was added so that TCR occurrence patterns could be studied. Of the approximately 400 genotyped donors, around 81% fell in the genetic ancestry cluster associated with self-reported Caucasian donors. Roughly five DR-DQ haplotypes were treated as single units for association and clustering because of strong linkage in the cohort. A later genetic analysis took genome-wide SNP genotypes for about 55% of the 666 donors and used that subset as a discovery cohort. On average, about 200,000 unique TCR beta nucleotide sequences were sequenced per donor among 398 genotyped donors of the cohort, with about 19% of those sequences being non-productive. Roughly 290 gigabases of sequencing data and around 90 million unique TCR sequences made up an early release that covered approximately 620 HLA-typed donors. Every repertoire in the discovery cohort had been generated on one and the same sequencing platform. Rather than using new phenotypic data, the later analysis identified candidate immune exposures from TCR beta sequences and from how often those sequences occurred across donors. The aim of the study was to test whether cataloging public T cell receptors could identify signatures of past pathogen exposure. In addition to the first cohort of 666 subjects, a separate validation cohort of under 150 different subjects was used.

The cohort was made up of approximately 670 healthy bone marrow donors. All cohort members were sampled while nominally healthy, although unrecorded immune exposures were likely present. The donor was CMV seronegative and was included in the group of several hundred seronegative cohort members. A peripheral blood sample was collected from each donor, and TCR beta sequencing was performed on peripheral blood mononuclear cells. The Qiagen DNeasy Blood Extraction Kit was used to extract genomic DNA from the blood cell samples. The CDR3, from cysteine to phenylalanine, totals 13 residues. This entry keeps only the CDR3 DNA: 39 bases, framed from base 1. Ends trimmed: V by 3 bases, J by 9 bases; bases unmatched to a gene: 4. The germline V gene (reference sequence) supplies CDR1 MNHEY and CDR2 SMNVEV. Receptor libraries were prepared by the immunoSEQ multiplex PCR assay. A mixture of 60 forward primers for TCR Vbeta segments and 13 reverse primers for TCR Jbeta segments was used in the multiplex PCR. The CDR3 region of rearranged TCR beta genes was amplified from genomic DNA by a multiplex PCR assay. Amplified TCR beta libraries were sequenced as 87-base-pair reads on the Illumina HiSeq System. On the authors' methods: A later analysis tallied some 79 million unique TCR beta chains across the 550 to 850 repertoires, and approximately 9.9 million of those chains were shared by two or more donors. Raw reads were error-corrected and collapsed into unique sequences by a nearest-neighbor algorithm in which closely related sequences were merged to remove PCR and sequencing errors. To assign V, D and J gene segments, CDR3 sequences were aligned to IMGT reference sequences. For a sequence to be retained, at least a six-nucleotide match to both a V gene segment and a J gene segment was required. A rearrangement was called productive if the CDR3 had no stop codons and remained in frame with V and J, and every other rearrangement was called non-productive. Following IMGT convention, CDR3 was defined as the stretch from the second conserved V-encoded cysteine up to the conserved J-encoded phenylalanine. Sequences without an unambiguous match to a single V gene segment were excluded from the earlier analysis of about 630 of the donors. In an earlier analysis of 587 of the donors, V segments were called functional above 56.7% productive rearrangements and were called segregating when the between-donor standard deviation exceeded 5%. A statistical classification framework was built to diagnose cytomegalovirus status from the catalog of TCR beta chain sequences. A later analysis assigned V and J genes by comparing TCR nucleotide sequences with IMGT/GENE-DB human TR gene sequences. A later analysis assigned CDR3 sequences and most-parsimonious VDJ recombination scenarios with the TCRdist pipeline. In a later analysis, every TCR beta chain was defined by the combination of its CDR3 amino acid sequence and its V-gene family, and reads without a unique V-gene family were dropped. In a later analysis, nearly 600 highly shared, low-generation-probability nucleotide sequences were removed to address suspected cross-contamination and a sequencing artifact. A later analysis calculated a clonal expansion index for each public chain from normalized within-repertoire ranks of inferred template counts. In a later analysis, generation probabilities were computed with a VDJ recombination model fitted to out-of-frame rearrangements, and the resulting probabilities were checked against IGoR. In a later analysis, hypergeometric tests were used to score TCR-TCR, TCR-HLA and TCR-CMV co-occurrence, with a repertoire-size bias correction applied to TCR pairs. In a later analysis, false discovery rates were estimated by permuting HLA or CMV assignments 20 times. A later analysis grouped co-occurring TCRs with DBSCAN, adding TCRdist sequence similarity when clustering within HLA-allele-positive subsets. Repertoires with fewer than 30,000 or more than 120,000 public chains, plus five repertoires with anomalous nucleotide sharing, were excluded from co-occurrence clustering. Imported from immuneACCESS, the table was reduced by TCRdb to in-frame sequences with V and J called. These copies leave out some clones; in studies compared against another copy, an unresolved V gene accounts for under half, and the cause of the remainder is not known. Clone size and the V and J calls come from that table; the DNA yielded D and trimming. For this sample there are about 160,000 clones; roughly 85% appear just once. The leading ten clones occupy around 1.5% of the sample.

Beyond this particular receptor, the publication reports: V-gene and J-gene trimming of TCR beta chains was associated with a missense DCLRE1C variant in a later genetic analysis, and the association was replicated in an independent cohort. The cohort was sequenced for TCR beta chains only, and without alpha or paired-chain data the features that could be detected were limited. Linkage disequilibrium might explain the correlated functional status among segregating V segments, but an unknown experimental factor could not be excluded. A later analysis reported that several top co-occurrence clusters appeared linked to parvovirus B19, influenza, CMV and Epstein-Barr virus. An earlier analysis of 450 to 750 of the donors showed that most TCR beta V segments appeared in productive rearrangements either about 90% or about 30% of the time, which broadly matched IMGT annotations. Assigning TCR associations to individual alleles was difficult when HLA alleles, especially DR and DQ, strongly co-occurred. A cluster of highly shared sequence variants was judged likely to be a technical artifact of the sequencing pipeline. Most TCR sequences were observed very rarely across donors, whereas some public TCRs were present in many individuals. Immune exposure information for the cohort was limited to CMV serostatus. A total of about 150 TCR beta chains were listed by the study as associated with cytomegalovirus. Because HLA typing was unavailable for some donors at each locus, only the typed subset was used in association tests. A later analysis associated roughly 17,000 TCR beta sequences with specific HLA alleles at a false discovery rate of 0.05. Some IMGT-functional V segments, including TRBV6-2 and TRBV6-3, could not be distinguished by the 87-base-pair reads and were therefore excluded. A further reported finding was that TCR beta sequences accurately predicted the HLA-A and HLA-B alleles for most subjects in the first cohort. In a later analysis, TCR association rates were found to vary across HLA loci, with the most associated TCRs seen for DRB1 alleles and the fewest for HLA-C alleles. Three of the identified cytomegalovirus-associated TCR beta chains were confirmed in vitro to be specific for cytomegalovirus antigens. Because counts were too low, more than 15 rarely observed V segments, including chromosome 9 orphons, were left out of the earlier analysis of approximately 580 of the donors. According to a later analysis, most CMV-associated TCR beta chains appeared to be HLA-restricted, and the HLA associations seemed to be driven largely by CMV exposure. According to a later genetic analysis, donors in an Asian-associated ancestry cluster had fewer N-insertions in productive TCRs than the roughly 670-donor mean. The authors suggested that the approach could potentially be generalized to other disease states and immunological phenotypes. In a later analysis, HLA-associated TCR beta chains were found to be more clonally expanded and to have lower generation probabilities than equally common non-associated chains. Roughly uniform sequencing depth across donors was assumed in presence/absence analyses, although this assumption may not hold. In both the original and validation cohorts, the classifier was reported to diagnose cytomegalovirus status with high specificity and sensitivity.

The sequenced sample consisted of PBMCs. This clonotype was obtained from a male donor in good health and CMV-seronegative. The chain is assembled from TRBV27 and TRBJ1-5; the junction holds 8 bases that match TRBD1. The CDR3 protein sequence reads: CASSLRQGRPQHF. The sequenced DNA is TGTGCCAGCAGTTTGCGACAGGGGAGGCCCCAGCATTTT.